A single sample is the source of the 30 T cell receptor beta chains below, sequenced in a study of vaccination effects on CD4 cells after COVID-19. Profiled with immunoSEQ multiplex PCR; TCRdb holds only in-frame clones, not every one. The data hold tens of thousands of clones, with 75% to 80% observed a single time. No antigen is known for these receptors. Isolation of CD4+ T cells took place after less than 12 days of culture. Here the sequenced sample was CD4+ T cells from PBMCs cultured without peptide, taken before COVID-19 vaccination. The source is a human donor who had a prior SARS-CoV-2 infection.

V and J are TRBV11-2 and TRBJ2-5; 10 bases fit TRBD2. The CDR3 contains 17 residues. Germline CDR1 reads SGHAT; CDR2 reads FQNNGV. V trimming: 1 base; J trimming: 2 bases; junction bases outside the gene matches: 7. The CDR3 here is CASSLGFSGGYQETQYF. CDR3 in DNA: TGTGCCAGCAGCTTAGGATTTAGCGGGGGGTATCAAGAGACCCAGTACTTC.

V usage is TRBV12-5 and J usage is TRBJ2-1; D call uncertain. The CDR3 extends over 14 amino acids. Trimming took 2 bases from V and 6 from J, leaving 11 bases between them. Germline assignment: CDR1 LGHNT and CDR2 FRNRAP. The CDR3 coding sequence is TGTGCTAGTGGTTTGTTTTTAGAGGTCAATGAGCAGTTCTTC. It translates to CASGLFLEVNEQFF. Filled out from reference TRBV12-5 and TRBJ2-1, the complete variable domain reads DARVTQTPRHKVTEMGQEVTMRCQPILGHNTVFWYRQTMMQGLELLAYFRNRAPLDDSGMPKDRFSAEMPDATLATLKIQPSEPRDSAVYFCASGLFLEVNEQFFGPGTRLTVL.

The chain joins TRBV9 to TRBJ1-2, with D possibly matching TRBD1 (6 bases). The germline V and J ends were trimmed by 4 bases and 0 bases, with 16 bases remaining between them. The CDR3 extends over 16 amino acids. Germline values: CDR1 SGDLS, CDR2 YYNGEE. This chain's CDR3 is CASSSRGRGPNYGYTF. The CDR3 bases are TGTGCCAGCAGCTCCAGAGGCAGGGGCCCTAACTATGGCTACACCTTC. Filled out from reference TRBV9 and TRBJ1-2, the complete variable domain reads DSGVTQTPKHLITATGQRVTLRCSPRSGDLSVYWYQQSLDQGLQFLIQYYNGEERAKGNILERFSAQQFPDLHSELNLSSLELGDSALYFCASSSRGRGPNYGYTFGSGTRLTVV.

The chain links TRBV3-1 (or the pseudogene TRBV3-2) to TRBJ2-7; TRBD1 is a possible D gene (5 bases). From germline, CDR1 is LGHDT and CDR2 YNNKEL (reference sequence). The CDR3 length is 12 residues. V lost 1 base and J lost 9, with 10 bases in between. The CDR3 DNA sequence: TGTGCCAGCAGCCAAGGGCTTAGGGGGCAGTACTTC. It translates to CASSQGLRGQYF.

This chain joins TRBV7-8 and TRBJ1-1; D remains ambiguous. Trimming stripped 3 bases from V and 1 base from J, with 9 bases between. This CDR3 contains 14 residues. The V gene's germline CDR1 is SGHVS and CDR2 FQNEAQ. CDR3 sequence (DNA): TGTGCCAGCAGCTTGGTTCGTCGGAACACTGAAGCTTTCTTT. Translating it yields CASSLVRRNTEAFF.

The CDR3 is CASSLLGDTDTQYF. The CDR3 coding sequence is TGTGCCAGCAGCTTATTAGGGGACACAGATACGCAGTATTTT. The chain links TRBV7-6 to TRBJ2-3; tentatively, D is TRBD1 (5 bases). Trimming took 2 bases from V and 2 from J, leaving 8 bases between them. The CDR3 is 14 residues long. Germline assignment: CDR1 SGHVS and CDR2 FNYEAQ.

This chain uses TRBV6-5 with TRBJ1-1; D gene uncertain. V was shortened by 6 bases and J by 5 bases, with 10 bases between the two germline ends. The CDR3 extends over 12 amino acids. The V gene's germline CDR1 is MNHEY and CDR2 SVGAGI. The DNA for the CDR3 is TGTGCCAGCAGCGATTTAGGTACTGAAGCTTTCTTT. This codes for CASSDLGTEAFF.

The CDR3 sequence is CASSWTGSIPGELFF. The CDR3 DNA reads as TGTGCCAGCAGTTGGACAGGGTCGATACCCGGGGAGCTGTTTTTT. The chain uses TRBV6-5 and TRBJ2-2; 8 bases agree with TRBD1. Trimming removed 4 bases from V and 6 bases from J; junction bases left unmatched: 7. This CDR3 is built from 15 residues. CDR1 and CDR2 (germline): MNHEY, SVGAGI.

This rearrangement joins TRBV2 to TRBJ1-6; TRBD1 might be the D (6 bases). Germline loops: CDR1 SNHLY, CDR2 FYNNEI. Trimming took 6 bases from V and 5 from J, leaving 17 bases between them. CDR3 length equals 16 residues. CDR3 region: CASRVTGMSDNSPLHF. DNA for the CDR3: TGTGCCAGCAGGGTCACAGGGATGTCGGATAATTCACCCCTCCACTTT.

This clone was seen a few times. The CDR3 loop reads CASSGSRGVWDTEAFF. Written as DNA, the CDR3 is TGTGCCAGCAGCGGAAGCAGGGGGGTGTGGGACACTGAAGCTTTCTTT. The chain is built from TRBV5-4 and TRBJ1-1; 7 bases agree with TRBD1. Germline V gene data show CDR1 as SGHNT and CDR2 as YYREEE (reference sequence). Losses at the gene ends were 4 bases for V and 3 bases for J; bases not matched to a gene: 12. The CDR3 covers 16 residues.

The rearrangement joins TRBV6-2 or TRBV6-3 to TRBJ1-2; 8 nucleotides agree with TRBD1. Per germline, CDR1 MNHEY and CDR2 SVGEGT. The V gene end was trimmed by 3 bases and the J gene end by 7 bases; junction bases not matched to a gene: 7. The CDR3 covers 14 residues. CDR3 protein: CASSYFQGARGYTF. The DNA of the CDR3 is TGTGCCAGCAGTTATTTCCAGGGGGCGCGTGGCTACACCTTC.

The CDR3 nucleotides are TGTGCCAGCAGTTTGGGTCCCAAAGAGACCCAGTACTTC. This translates into CASSLGPKETQYF. V usage is TRBV27 and J usage is TRBJ2-5, with D hard to call. CDR1 is MNHEY and CDR2 is SMNVEV in the germline V gene (reference sequence). The CDR3 runs 13 residues. V dropped 3 bases and J dropped 3 bases, with 8 bases sitting between them.

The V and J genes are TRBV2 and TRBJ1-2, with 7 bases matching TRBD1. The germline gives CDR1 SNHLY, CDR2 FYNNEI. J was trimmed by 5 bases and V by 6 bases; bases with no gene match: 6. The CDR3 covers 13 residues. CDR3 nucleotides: TGTGCCAGCAGCGACCGGGACAGATATGGCTACACCTTC. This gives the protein CASSDRDRYGYTF.

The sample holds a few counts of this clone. The CDR3 here is CASSPLLYGEQFF. CDR3 nucleotide sequence: TGTGCCAGCAGCCCCCTCTTATACGGCGAGCAGTTCTTC. The chain has TRBV7-2 and TRBJ2-1; the D is unclear. V was shortened by 5 bases and J by 10 bases, with 15 bases between the two germline ends. Germline V gene lookup returns CDR1 SGHTA and CDR2 FQGNSA. CDR3 length equals 13 residues.

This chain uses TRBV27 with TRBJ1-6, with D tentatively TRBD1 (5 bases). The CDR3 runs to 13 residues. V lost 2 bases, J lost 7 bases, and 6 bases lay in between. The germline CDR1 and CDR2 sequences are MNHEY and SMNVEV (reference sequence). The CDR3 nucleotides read TGTGCCAGCAGTTTAGGGGGAAATTCACCCCTCCACTTT. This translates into CASSLGGNSPLHF.

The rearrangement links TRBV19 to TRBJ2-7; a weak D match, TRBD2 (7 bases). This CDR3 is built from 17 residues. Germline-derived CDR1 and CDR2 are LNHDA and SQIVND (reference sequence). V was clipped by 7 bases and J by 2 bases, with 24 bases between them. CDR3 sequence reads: CASTHQAGADTTYEQYF. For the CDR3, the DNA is TGTGCCAGTACCCATCAGGCGGGGGCCGACACCACCTACGAGCAGTACTTC.

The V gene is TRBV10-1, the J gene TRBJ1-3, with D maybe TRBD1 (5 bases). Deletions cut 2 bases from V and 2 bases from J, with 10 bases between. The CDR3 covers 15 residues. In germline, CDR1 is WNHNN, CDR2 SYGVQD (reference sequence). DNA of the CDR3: TGCGCCAGCAGTGAGCCGGGGGAAGCTGGAAACACCATATATTTT. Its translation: CASSEPGEAGNTIYF.

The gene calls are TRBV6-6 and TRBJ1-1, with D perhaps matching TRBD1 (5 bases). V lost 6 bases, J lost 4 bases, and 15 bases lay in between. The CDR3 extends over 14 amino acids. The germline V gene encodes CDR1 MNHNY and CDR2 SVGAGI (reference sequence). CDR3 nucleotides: TGTGCCAGCAGATTCCCGGGGGACGCCACTGAAGCTTTCTTT. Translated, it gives CASRFPGDATEAFF.

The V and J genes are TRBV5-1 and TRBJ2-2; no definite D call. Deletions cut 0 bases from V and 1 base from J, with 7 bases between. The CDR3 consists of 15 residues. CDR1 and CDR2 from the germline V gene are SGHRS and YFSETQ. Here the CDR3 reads CASSLDRMNTGELFF. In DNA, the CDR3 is TGCGCCAGCAGCTTGGACAGAATGAACACCGGGGAGCTGTTTTTT.

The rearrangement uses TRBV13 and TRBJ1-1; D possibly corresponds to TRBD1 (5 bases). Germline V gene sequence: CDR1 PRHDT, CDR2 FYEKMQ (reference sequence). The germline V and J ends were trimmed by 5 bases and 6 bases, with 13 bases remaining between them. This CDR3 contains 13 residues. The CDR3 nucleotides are TGTGCCAGCAGCCGAGTAGGGGTAGCTGAAGCTTTCTTT. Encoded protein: CASSRVGVAEAFF.

The CDR3 DNA is TGTGCCAGCAGTTTATCCTTTTCCGGCCGTGGTAAGGGGAACAATCAGCCCCAGCATTTT. As protein: CASSLSFSGRGKGNNQPQHF. The gene calls are TRBV27 and TRBJ1-5; D perhaps matches TRBD1 (5 bases). The V end was cut by 0 bases, the J end by 3 bases, with 24 bases between. Germline values: CDR1 MNHEY, CDR2 SMNVEV (reference sequence). The CDR3 contains 20 residues.

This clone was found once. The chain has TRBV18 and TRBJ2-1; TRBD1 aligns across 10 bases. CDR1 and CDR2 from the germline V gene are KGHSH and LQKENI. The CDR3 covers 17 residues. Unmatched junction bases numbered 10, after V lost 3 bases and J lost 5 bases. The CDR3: CASSPATDRGPNNEQFF. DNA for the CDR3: TGTGCCAGCTCACCCGCCACAGACAGGGGGCCGAACAATGAGCAGTTCTTC.

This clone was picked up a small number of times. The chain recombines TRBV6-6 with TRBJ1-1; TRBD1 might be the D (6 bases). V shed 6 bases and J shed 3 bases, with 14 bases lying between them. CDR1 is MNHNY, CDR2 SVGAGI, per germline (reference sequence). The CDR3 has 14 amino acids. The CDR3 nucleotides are TGTGCCAGCAGCTACCAGGGGATTGACACTGAAGCTTTCTTT. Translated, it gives CASSYQGIDTEAFF.

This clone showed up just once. This chain's CDR3 is CSVYRGAMNTEAFF. The CDR3 region has the DNA TGCAGCGTATACAGGGGAGCCATGAACACTGAAGCTTTCTTT. The chain uses TRBV29-1 and TRBJ1-1; 7 bases line up with TRBD1. V was clipped by 6 bases and J by 0 bases; unmatched bases: 7. The CDR3 covers 14 residues. Germline-derived CDR1 and CDR2 are SQVTM and ANQGSEA.

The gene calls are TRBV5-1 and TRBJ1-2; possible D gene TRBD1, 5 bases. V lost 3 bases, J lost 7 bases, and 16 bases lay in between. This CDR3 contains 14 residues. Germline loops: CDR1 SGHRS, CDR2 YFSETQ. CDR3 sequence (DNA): TGCGCCAGCAGCTCCGGGACCCCTTCCTCTGGCTACACCTTC. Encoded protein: CASSSGTPSSGYTF.

The CDR3 DNA follows: TGCGCCAGCAGCTTGGGGATTCGTGGGGACAATGAGCAGTTCTTC. Translating it yields CASSLGIRGDNEQFF. This chain connects TRBV5-1 to TRBJ2-1; D uncertain. The V gene lost 0 bases and the J gene lost 5 bases, with 12 bases spanning the gap. Germline-derived CDR1 and CDR2 are SGHRS and YFSETQ. CDR3 length: 15 amino acids.

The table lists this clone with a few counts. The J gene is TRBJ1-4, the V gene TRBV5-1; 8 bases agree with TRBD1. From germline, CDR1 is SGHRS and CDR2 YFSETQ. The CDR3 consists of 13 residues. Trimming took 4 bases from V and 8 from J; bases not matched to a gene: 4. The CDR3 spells CASSGQGGEKLFF. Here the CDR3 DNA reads TGCGCCAGCAGCGGACAGGGAGGGGAAAAACTGTTTTTT.

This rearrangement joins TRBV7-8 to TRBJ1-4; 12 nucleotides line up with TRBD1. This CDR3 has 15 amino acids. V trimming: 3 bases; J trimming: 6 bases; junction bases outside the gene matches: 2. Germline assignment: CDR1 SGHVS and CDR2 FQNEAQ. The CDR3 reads CASSFRDRGHEKLFF. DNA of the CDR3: TGTGCCAGCAGCTTCCGGGACAGGGGGCATGAAAAACTGTTTTTT.

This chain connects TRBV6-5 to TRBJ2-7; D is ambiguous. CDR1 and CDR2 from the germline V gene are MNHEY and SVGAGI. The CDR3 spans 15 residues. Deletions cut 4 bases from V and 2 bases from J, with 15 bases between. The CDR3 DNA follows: TGTGCCAGCAGTTTATGGGCCCAGCCCCCCTACGAGCAGTACTTC. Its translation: CASSLWAQPPYEQYF.

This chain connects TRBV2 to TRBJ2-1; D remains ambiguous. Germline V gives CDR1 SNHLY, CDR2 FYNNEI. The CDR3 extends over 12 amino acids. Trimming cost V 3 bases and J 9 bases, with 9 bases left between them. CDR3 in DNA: TGTGCCAGCAGTGAGTGGGGTAGTGAGCAGTTCTTC. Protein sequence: CASSEWGSEQFF.